A selection of T cell receptor beta chains follows, all from one sample in a study of CD4+ T cells in melanoma. The table came from immunoSEQ multiplex PCR; TCRdb's copy has only in-frame clones and leaves some out. The sample contains around 100,000 clones, over 80% of which appear only once. Sequencing was carried out using peripheral blood. The receptors originated from a human donor with melanoma. Each CDR3 is given with its conserved first and last residue. A D gene is named only where the DNA matches it firmly. Rows give clone size only sometimes, using once, few, many, or a class for an expanded clone.

j_call cdr3_length d_call clone_size v_call cdr3_nt cdr3_aa
TRBJ2-3 12 - - TRBV7-9 TGTGCCAGCAGCCCCCTCTCAGATACGCAGTATTTT CASSPLSDTQYF
TRBJ1-3 15 - - TRBV7-2 TGTGCCAGCAGCTTAGTACCAGACTCTGGAAACACCATATATTTT CASSLVPDSGNTIYF
TRBJ2-1 15 - - TRBV7-2 TGTGCCAGCAGCTTAATGGGAGGCTCCTACAATGAGCAGTTCTTC CASSLMGGSYNEQFF
TRBJ1-3 16 - once TRBV30 TGTGCCTGGAGTGTCGCACGGGGGGCTAATGGAAACACCATATATTTT CAWSVARGANGNTIYF
TRBJ2-3 14 TRBD1 - TRBV30 TGTGCCTGGGGGACAGGGGGCGGGGCAGATACGCAGTATTTT CAWGTGGGADTQYF
TRBJ1-5 15 TRBD1 - TRBV28 TGTGCCAGCAGTCCCGTAGACAGGGGGCGTCAGCCCCAGCATTTT CASSPVDRGRQPQHF
TRBJ1-1 13 - - TRBV11-1 TGTGCCAGCAGACCCGCCGCCACAACTGAAGCTTTCTTT CASRPAATTEAFF
TRBJ1-6 15 TRBD1 once TRBV6-4 TGTGCCAGCAGCCAAGGGCGGACAGGGAATTCACCCCTCCACTTT CASSQGRTGNSPLHF
TRBJ2-5 14 TRBD2 - TRBV28 TGTGCCAGCAGTCGCAGGGGCGGGGGGGAGACCCAGTACTTC CASSRRGGGETQYF
TRBJ1-3 18 - - TRBV4-2 TGTGCCAGCAGCCAAGTACAGGGACGTGATGCTCCTGGAAACACCATATATTTT CASSQVQGRDAPGNTIYF
TRBJ2-7 13 TRBD1 - TRBV7-2 TGTGCCAGCAGCACCCGACAGGGGGTAAAGCAGTACTTC CASSTRQGVKQYF
TRBJ2-3 16 TRBD1 - TRBV4-3 TGCGCCAGCAGCCAGACAGGACAGGTCCTCACAGATACGCAGTATTTT CASSQTGQVLTDTQYF
TRBJ1-2 12 - - TRBV5-4 TGTGCCAGCAGCTTAAGTACGAGGGGCTACACCTTC CASSLSTRGYTF
TRBJ2-3 16 TRBD1 once TRBV5-4 TGTGCCAGCAGCTGGGACAGGGTCGGAAGCACAGATACGCAGTATTTT CASSWDRVGSTDTQYF
TRBJ1-2 17 - - TRBV4-2 TGTGCCAGCAGCCAAGAGGTCGGCAGGCATAGGTCGGAAGGCTACACCTTC CASSQEVGRHRSEGYTF
TRBJ2-2 13 - - TRBV9 TGTGCCAGCAGCGTAGTGCCAGCCTGGGAGCTGTTTTTT CASSVVPAWELFF
TRBJ1-3 14 - - TRBV9 TGTGCCAGCAGCGTAGCTGGAGGGTGGAACACCATATATTTT CASSVAGGWNTIYF
TRBJ2-5 16 TRBD2 few TRBV27 TGTGCCAGCAGTCAACGGACTAGCGGAATTCAAGAGACCCAGTACTTC CASSQRTSGIQETQYF
TRBJ2-3 13 - - TRBV27 TGTGCCAGCAGCCGGGGGAACACAGATACGCAGTATTTT CASSRGNTDTQYF
TRBJ2-3 16 TRBD1 - TRBV27 TGTGCCAGCAGTTGGCGGCCAGGGACAGACACAGATACGCAGTATTTT CASSWRPGTDTDTQYF
TRBJ2-1 15 - - TRBV5-6 TGTGCCAGCAGCTTGGGACAGCGAAGGAGAAATGAGCAGTTCTTC CASSLGQRRRNEQFF
TRBJ2-7 12 - - TRBV29-1 TGCAGCGTTGAGACTAGGGGGTACGAGCAGTACTTC CSVETRGYEQYF
TRBJ2-3 16 TRBD2 - TRBV5-1 TGCGCCAGCAGCTTGGTGACTAGCGGGGGGTCAGATACGCAGTATTTT CASSLVTSGGSDTQYF